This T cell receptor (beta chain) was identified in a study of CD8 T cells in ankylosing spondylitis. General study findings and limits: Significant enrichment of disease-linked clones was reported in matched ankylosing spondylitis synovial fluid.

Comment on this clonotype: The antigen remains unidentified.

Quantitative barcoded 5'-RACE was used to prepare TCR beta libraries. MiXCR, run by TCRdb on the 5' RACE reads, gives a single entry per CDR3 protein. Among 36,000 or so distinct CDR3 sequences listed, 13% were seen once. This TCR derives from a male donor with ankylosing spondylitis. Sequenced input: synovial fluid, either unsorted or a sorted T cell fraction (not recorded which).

The CDR3: CASSMGGSTEAFF. The CDR3 DNA follows: TGTGCCAGTAGTATGGGGGGGAGCACTGAAGCTTTCTTT. The chain uses TRBV19 and TRBJ1-1; TRBD1 is a possible D gene (5 bases). CDR1 and CDR2 from the germline V gene are LNHDA and SQIVND (reference sequence). V was trimmed by 3 bases and J by 4 bases, leaving 9 bases between them. The CDR3 contains 13 residues.